This T cell receptor beta chain comes out of a study of blood T cells in healthy people across ages. Notes on the study in general: Per million T cells, TCR beta diversity dropped roughly linearly as age increased.

The CDR3 sequence is 13 residues long. Germline CDR1 and CDR2: MNHEY and SMNVEV (reference sequence). The germline V and J ends were trimmed by 8 bases and 7 bases, with 12 bases remaining between them. It was with a sample-barcoded 5' primer and a J-beta primer mix that a second PCR of roughly 7 to 12 cycles was run. Via MiXCR, TCRdb re-called the 5' RACE reads, giving one row per CDR3 protein. The table includes about 540,000 distinct CDR3 sequences, under 30% detected once. This clonotype was observed a few times. Its target is not known. The same sample was also studied in work on T cells of mothers and their children.

The chain uses TRBV27 and TRBJ1-6; weak D call: TRBD1 (6 bases). The sequence was collected from a boy younger than 18 in good health. The sequenced sample was blood. The CDR3: CASGDRPNSPLHF. CDR3 bases: TGTGCCAGCGGAGACAGGCCCAATTCACCCCTCCACTTT.